Described below is a single T cell receptor (beta chain) sequence and its context. This sample was taken from a study of T cell changes during pregnancy in multiple sclerosis. Using immunoSEQ multiplex PCR, the repertoire was profiled, and TCRdb retains in-frame clones only, with some absent. The table has 20,000 to 25,000 clones, approximately 90% seen once. The sequences come from CD4+ T cells from peripheral blood mononuclear cells, collected in the third trimester of pregnancy. The TCR comes from a female donor with multiple sclerosis, enrolled in a pregnancy study.

As DNA, the CDR3 is TGTGCCAGCAGCTTACCGGACAGGCTTCCTTATGGCTACACCTTC. Encoded protein: CASSLPDRLPYGYTF. The chain couples TRBV7-6 to TRBJ1-2; 7 bases align to TRBD1. This CDR3 spans 15 amino acids. The junction had 8 bases not matched to a gene; V was cut back by 2 bases and J by 5 bases. CDR1 is SGHVS and CDR2 is FNYEAQ in the germline V gene.